This TCR beta chain was found in a study of blood T cell repertoires in COVID-19. The wider study: Spain, Italy and the United States supplied samples that represented acute and convalescent COVID-19. PBMCs, B-cell-depleted T cells, or T cells provided the cDNA or gDNA that made up the material.

Only in-frame clones appear in the TCRdb table, and some are missing; sequencing was by immunoSEQ multiplex PCR. The data show approximately 170,000 clones, roughly 88% seen once. The CDR3 consists of 13 residues. V dropped 4 bases and J dropped 7 bases, with 11 bases sitting between them. The germline V gene encodes CDR1 SGHRS and CDR2 YFSETQ. J is TRBJ1-4 and V is TRBV5-1; D gene unclear. Material: peripheral blood. The TCR was taken from a man aged 60-69 years who had recovered from COVID-19. CDR3 sequence (DNA): TGCGCCAGCAGCCTTAGCGGGCGTGAAAAACTGTTTTTT. Translating it yields CASSLSGREKLFF.